This T cell receptor (beta chain) appears in the sequencing data of a study of human thymus T cells. About this clone: Its antigen remains unidentified.

Generated by immunoSEQ multiplex PCR, the TCRdb table keeps only in-frame clones and is missing some. The table includes about 43,000 clones, about 95% detected once. Donors consisted of healthy Finnish infants (having corrective surgery for congenital heart defects). Overall study findings and caveats: Among thymic and blood repertoires, usage of V and J genes appeared biased.

Germline V gene data show CDR1 as MDHEN and CDR2 as SYDVKM. The CDR3 totals 11 residues. V lost 9 bases to trimming and J lost 11 bases; unmatched junction nucleotides: 9. The chain carries TRBV28 and TRBJ1-1; 7 bases agree with TRBD1. This TCR was sampled from a girl under two years old with a congenital heart defect but otherwise immunologically healthy. The source material was blood. The CDR3 DNA follows: TGTGCCAGTAATACAGGGGCCCTGGCTTTCTTT. Translating gives CASNTGALAFF.